The next 26 T cell receptor beta chains were all read from a single sample in a study of T cell responses to AZD1222 COVID-19 vaccine (dated by TCRdb to the early 2020s). Library generation was performed with the immunoSEQ multiplex PCR assay. Entries here come from immuneACCESS through TCRdb and include only in-frame sequences with V and J called. Some clones fail to appear in such tables; in the studies checked, an unresolved V gene covers under half of the shortfall, and the cause of the remainder is unknown. The sample table holds 110,000 to 150,000 clones, of which around 93% were seen once. The top ten clonotypes cover under 3.5% of the sample. This specimen's time point label, interpreted: about 28 days (+/-7) after the second vaccine dose. The sample was peripheral blood, taken 28 days after the second AZD1222 dose. The source is an adult who received the AZD1222 COVID-19 vaccine.

This clone was counted between two and nine times. The chain recombines TRBV7-9 with TRBJ2-3; TRBD2 matches at 10 bases. Germline V gene sequence: CDR1 SEHNR, CDR2 FQNEAQ (reference sequence). CDR3 length: 16 residues. The V segment lost 5 bases and the J segment 2 bases; nucleotides outside the gene matches: 7. The CDR3 coding sequence is TGTGCCAGCAGCCTAGGACTAGCGGACATCACAGATACGCAGTATTTT. It codes for CASSLGLADITDTQYF.

There are a few counts of this clone. The gene calls are TRBV9 and TRBJ1-3; D gene ambiguous. Per the germline V gene, CDR1 is SGDLS and CDR2 is YYNGEE. V shed 4 bases and J shed 0 bases, with 14 bases lying between them. The CDR3 length is 16 residues. CDR3 sequence (DNA): TGTGCCAGCAGCCCTCGGGTTGTCTCCTCTGGAAACACCATATATTTT. This sequence encodes CASSPRVVSSGNTIYF. Using reference TRBV9 and TRBJ1-3 for the parts outside the CDR3, the full variable domain is DSGVTQTPKHLITATGQRVTLRCSPRSGDLSVYWYQQSLDQGLQFLIQYYNGEERAKGNILERFSAQQFPDLHSELNLSSLELGDSALYFCASSPRVVSSGNTIYFGEGSWLTVV.

The chain joins TRBV11-2 to TRBJ1-1; no clear D gene. The CDR3 extends over 13 amino acids. Per the germline V gene, CDR1 is SGHAT and CDR2 is FQNNGV. Trimming cost V 2 bases and J 4 bases, with 8 bases left between them. The CDR3 loop reads CASSLWSSTEAFF. The DNA of the CDR3 is TGTGCCAGCAGCTTATGGAGCAGCACTGAAGCTTTCTTT.

V and J are TRBV19 and TRBJ2-2; tentative D call: TRBD2 (6 bases). Per the germline V gene, CDR1 is LNHDA and CDR2 is SQIVND (reference sequence). Trimming removed 4 bases from V and 6 bases from J, with 24 bases in between. The CDR3 is made up of 18 amino acids. The CDR3 loop reads CASSKEQTGAGPSGELFF. CDR3 bases: TGTGCCAGTAGTAAGGAACAGACCGGGGCGGGACCGTCCGGGGAGCTGTTTTTT.

CDR3 sequence reads: CASSRRWDPLTEAFF. The CDR3 DNA reads TGTGCCAGCAGCCGTAGATGGGATCCCCTCACTGAAGCTTTCTTT. This chain uses TRBV11-2 with TRBJ1-1; D remains ambiguous. The ends were cut back, 5 bases at V and 4 bases at J, with 17 bases in the middle. Germline V lookup: CDR1 SGHAT, CDR2 FQNNGV. The CDR3 runs to 15 residues.

In its sample, this clone was seen once. The rearrangement links TRBV7-2 to TRBJ1-2; possible D gene TRBD1, 6 bases. The CDR3 consists of 15 residues. The germline V gene encodes CDR1 SGHTA and CDR2 FQGNSA. V was pared by 0 bases and J by 6 bases, with 14 bases between. As DNA, the CDR3 is TGTGCCAGCAGCTTAGCGCCACAGGGAGGGCATGGCTACACCTTC. Its protein product is CASSLAPQGGHGYTF.

V usage is TRBV28 and J usage is TRBJ2-3; 8 bases map to TRBD1. The CDR3 contains 13 residues. V was clipped by 8 bases and J by 2 bases; unmatched bases: 3. In germline, CDR1 is MDHEN, CDR2 SYDVKM. As DNA, the CDR3 is TGTGCCAGCGCGGACAGGGTCACAGATACGCAGTATTTT. It encodes CASADRVTDTQYF.

This clone was counted between two and nine times. This chain connects TRBV2 to TRBJ1-1; D is ambiguous. Per the germline V gene, CDR1 is SNHLY and CDR2 is FYNNEI. The V end was cut by 6 bases, the J end by 1 base, with 12 bases between. This CDR3 comprises 14 residues. The CDR3 sequence is CASRVVGENTEAFF. The DNA for the CDR3 is TGTGCCAGCAGGGTCGTCGGGGAGAACACTGAAGCTTTCTTT.

The chain carries TRBV6-1 and TRBJ1-1, with TRBD1 as a possible D gene (5 bases). The V and J ends lost 2 bases and 5 bases respectively, with 12 bases between them. The CDR3 spans 14 residues. Germline V CDR1 and CDR2: MNHNS, SASEGT. The chain's CDR3 is CASSEQGVGTEAFF. For the CDR3, the DNA is TGTGCCAGCAGTGAACAAGGGGTCGGGACTGAAGCTTTCTTT.

This chain joins TRBV7-3 and TRBJ2-1; D is unclear. Trimming took off 6 bases at V and 0 bases at J, with 21 bases between the two ends. The CDR3 consists of 18 residues. Germline V gene data show CDR1 as SGHTA and CDR2 as FQGTGA. Here the CDR3 DNA reads TGTGCCAGCAGTTCCCGAAGTTGGCAGACCGTCTCCTACAATGAGCAGTTCTTC. Protein product: CASSSRSWQTVSYNEQFF.

The J gene is TRBJ1-5, the V gene TRBV10-3; 10 bases align to TRBD1. Germline V CDR1 and CDR2: ENHRY, SYGVKD. The V gene end was trimmed by 0 bases and the J gene end by 6 bases; junction bases not matched to a gene: 8. This CDR3 spans 17 amino acids. In nucleotides, the CDR3 is TGTGCCATCAGTGAGTCCCCCGGGACAGGGGCGGGTCAGCCCCAGCATTTT. Its translation: CAISESPGTGAGQPQHF.

In this sample, this clone turned up a few times. The chain joins TRBV6-5 to TRBJ1-5, with no clear D. The CDR3 totals 15 residues. Germline V gene lookup returns CDR1 MNHEY and CDR2 SVGAGI. V gave up 3 bases and J gave up 0 bases, with 9 bases separating them. CDR3 sequence reads: CASSYGLNSNQPQHF. DNA of the CDR3: TGTGCCAGCAGTTATGGGCTAAATAGCAATCAGCCCCAGCATTTT.

The V and J genes are TRBV24-1 and TRBJ2-5; 11 bases match TRBD2. This CDR3 has 19 residues. Germline values: CDR1 KGHDR, CDR2 SFDVKD. V trimming: 4 bases; J trimming: 7 bases; junction bases outside the gene matches: 19. The CDR3 sequence: CATSDPPRGRLAGNGTQYF. The CDR3 nucleotides are TGTGCCACCAGTGACCCACCTCGGGGACGACTAGCGGGAAATGGGACCCAGTACTTC.

This clone is a singleton in its sample. The chain combines TRBV2 with TRBJ2-2; D is perhaps TRBD2 (5 bases). Looked up from germline, CDR1 is SNHLY and CDR2 is FYNNEI. Deletions cut 7 bases from V and 2 bases from J, with 14 bases between. CDR3 length equals 15 residues. CDR3 DNA sequence: TGTGCCAGCATCCCCGAGGGAACTAACACCGGGGAGCTGTTTTTT. Protein product: CASIPEGTNTGELFF.

The CDR3 loop reads CASRLTGGNYGYTF. The CDR3 DNA sequence: TGTGCCAGCAGACTTACAGGGGGCAACTATGGCTACACCTTC. V usage is TRBV6-6 and J usage is TRBJ1-2, with 9 bases lining up with TRBD1. CDR1 and CDR2 from the germline V gene are MNHNY and SVGAGI (reference sequence). This CDR3 has 14 amino acids. V was clipped by 6 bases and J by 2 bases; unmatched bases: 4.

V usage is TRBV29-1 and J usage is TRBJ1-2; D remains unclear. The V end was cut by 2 bases, the J end by 4 bases, with 8 bases between. The CDR3 extends over 12 amino acids. CDR1 and CDR2 (germline): SQVTM, ANQGSEA. The CDR3 sequence: CSVERPSYGYTF. The CDR3 nucleotides read TGCAGCGTTGAACGCCCAAGCTATGGCTACACCTTC.

This chain joins TRBV2 and TRBJ1-1; D perhaps matches TRBD1 (6 bases). Per germline, CDR1 SNHLY and CDR2 FYNNEI. V was cut by 7 bases and J by 2 bases, with 11 bases left in between. The length of the CDR3 is 13 residues. This CDR3 reads CASKPGDNTEAFF. CDR3 in DNA: TGTGCCAGCAAGCCAGGGGACAACACTGAAGCTTTCTTT.

The rearrangement uses TRBV29-1 and TRBJ1-4; D ambiguous. Germline CDR1 is SQVTM and CDR2 is ANQGSEA. V shed 4 bases and J shed 0 bases, with 12 bases lying between them. CDR3 size: 15 residues. The CDR3 loop reads CSVGPGTSTNEKLFF. CDR3 nucleotide sequence: TGCAGCGTTGGCCCAGGAACCTCAACTAATGAAAAACTGTTTTTT.

The rearrangement uses TRBV5-1 and TRBJ2-1; D might be TRBD1 (6 bases). Germline CDR1 reads SGHRS; CDR2 reads YFSETQ. The CDR3 length is 14 residues. The V and J ends lost 0 bases and 2 bases respectively, with 6 bases between them. This chain's CDR3 is CASSLGQAYNEQFF. As DNA, the CDR3 is TGCGCCAGCAGCTTGGGACAGGCCTACAATGAGCAGTTCTTC.

The rearrangement uses TRBV5-1 and TRBJ2-7, with TRBD2 as a possible D gene (6 bases). V was pared by 5 bases and J by 0 bases, with 9 bases between. Germline CDR1 reads SGHRS; CDR2 reads YFSETQ. This CDR3 has 13 amino acids. The CDR3 sequence is CASSLGSSYEQYF. The CDR3 region has the DNA TGCGCCAGCAGTCTCGGGAGCTCCTACGAGCAGTACTTC.

The chain carries TRBV10-3 and TRBJ2-3; D is possibly TRBD2 (7 bases). V dropped 4 bases and J dropped 2 bases, with 10 bases sitting between them. The V gene's germline CDR1 is ENHRY and CDR2 SYGVKD. The CDR3 is 14 amino acids. Written as DNA, the CDR3 is TGTGCCATCAGTGTCGGGGGGCCCACAGATACGCAGTATTTT. Protein product: CAISVGGPTDTQYF.

The chain links TRBV30 to TRBJ2-1, with TRBD1 matching over 11 bases. V was pared by 2 bases and J by 4 bases, with 4 bases of the junction left unmatched. Germline CDR1 reads GTSNPN; CDR2 reads SVGIG (reference sequence). This CDR3 region has 15 residues. The CDR3 coding sequence is TGTGCCTGGAGTCTCCGGGACAGGGGGTACAATGAGCAGTTCTTC. Its translation: CAWSLRDRGYNEQFF.

The chain combines TRBV6-5 with TRBJ1-1, with D hard to call. Germline V CDR1 and CDR2: MNHEY, SVGAGI. V lost 8 bases, J lost 5 bases, and 15 bases lay in between. This CDR3 has 13 amino acids. CDR3 sequence (DNA): TGTGCCAGCGGCGCCATCCTGGTAACTGAAGCTTTCTTT. It encodes CASGAILVTEAFF.

The V and J genes are TRBV18 and TRBJ1-1, with D perhaps TRBD1 (5 bases). V was clipped by 5 bases and J by 0 bases, with 13 bases between them. This CDR3 spans 15 amino acids. The V gene's germline CDR1 is KGHSH and CDR2 LQKENI. CDR3 DNA: TGTGCCAGCTCAGGGGGAGCTATAATGAACACTGAAGCTTTCTTT. Translation: CASSGGAIMNTEAFF.

The chain joins TRBV27 to TRBJ1-2; D possibly corresponds to TRBD1 (6 bases). Germline CDR1 and CDR2: MNHEY and SMNVEV (reference sequence). The V gene lost 6 bases and the J gene lost 4 bases, with 27 bases spanning the gap. The CDR3 consists of 18 residues. CDR3: CASRGARRGPRAGYGYTF. The DNA for the CDR3 is TGTGCCAGCAGGGGGGCTCGGAGGGGTCCAAGGGCAGGCTATGGCTACACCTTC.

The chain uses TRBV28 and TRBJ1-2; the D gene is possibly TRBD1 (6 bases). Per the germline V gene, CDR1 is MDHEN and CDR2 is SYDVKM. V was cut by 2 bases and J by 4 bases, with 8 bases left in between. The CDR3 sequence is 13 residues long. The CDR3 region is CASSLQGLYGYTF. In DNA, the CDR3 is TGTGCCAGCAGTTTACAGGGGCTCTATGGCTACACCTTC.